The clone carrying this TCR beta chain was detected only a few times. Original data processing: Quantification of nucleated cells was approximated via reference gene primer amplification. Clones were sequenced by immunoSEQ multiplex PCR, and TCRdb holds only the in-frame ones, with some missing. Clone size and the V and J calls come from that table; the DNA yielded D and trimming. The data contain 200,000 or so clones, 70% to 90% of them singletons. This sample is part of a study of blood T cell repertoires in COVID-19. About the study: The samples span acute and convalescent COVID-19 from the United States, Italy and Spain.

Residents of approximately 25 US areas, aged roughly 18 to 95 years, made up the participants. Cohort assignment relied on participant-reported clinical history. Germline lookup yields CDR1 MNHNY and CDR2 SVGAGI (reference sequence). V dropped 4 bases and J dropped 1 base, with 7 bases sitting between them. The CDR3 covers 13 residues. Sequencing used PBMCs or T cells enriched from blood (not recorded which). The V call is TRBV6-6, the J call TRBJ1-1; D unclear. The clonotype was recovered from a woman aged 40 to 49 with acute COVID-19. CDR3 nucleotides: TGTGCCAGCAGTTCAAAGCAGAACACTGAAGCTTTCTTT. Protein: CASSSKQNTEAFF.